Below are 24 T cell receptor beta chains sequenced from a single sample in a study of cytomegalovirus exposure and HLA in healthy donors. PCR employed 60 Vbeta and 13 Jbeta primers. Clones were read by immunoSEQ multiplex PCR, and TCRdb kept only the in-frame ones, dropping some. The table records over 100,000 clones, 83% of them present only once. Sequencing was done on a sample of PBMCs. These receptors came from a man aged 35-49 years in good health and CMV-seronegative.

V gene TRBV9 combines with J gene TRBJ1-2; 7 bases match TRBD1. The CDR3 is 14 amino acids. CDR1 and CDR2 (germline): SGDLS, YYNGEE. Trimming cost V 5 bases and J 7 bases; bases outside gene matches: 11. Here the CDR3 reads CASSLITGAGGYTF. CDR3 coding DNA: TGTGCCAGCAGTCTTATTACAGGGGCGGGTGGCTACACCTTC.

This chain joins TRBV4-3 and TRBJ2-2, with 9 bases aligning to TRBD1. The CDR3 has 15 residues. Germline V gene sequence: CDR1 LGHNA, CDR2 YSLEER. V lost 5 bases and J lost 3; bases outside the gene matches: 4. The CDR3 reads CASSFRDRDTGELFF. The CDR3 DNA is TGCGCCAGCAGCTTCCGGGACAGGGACACCGGGGAGCTGTTTTTT.

This clone was seen more than once but under ten times. The V and J genes are TRBV7-9 and TRBJ2-1; perhaps TRBD1 as D (6 bases). The CDR3 is 19 amino acids. The V and J ends lost 5 bases and 3 bases respectively, with 26 bases between them. The V gene's germline CDR1 is SEHNR and CDR2 FQNEAQ (reference sequence). CDR3 sequence: CASSLSVRQGWGIYNEQFF. The CDR3 bases are TGTGCCAGCAGCCTTAGCGTACGGCAGGGGTGGGGAATCTACAATGAGCAGTTCTTC.

The chain employs TRBV30 and TRBJ2-5, with 14 positions matching TRBD2. The CDR3 covers 15 residues. Germline CDR1 GTSNPN, CDR2 SVGIG (reference sequence). The junction had 6 bases not matched to a gene; V was cut back by 2 bases and J by 7 bases. CDR3 DNA sequence: TGTGCCTGGAGTAAGGGACTAGCGGGAGAAGGGACCCAGTACTTC. Translated, it gives CAWSKGLAGEGTQYF.

The V call is TRBV25-1, the J call TRBJ1-5, with TRBD1 matching over 7 bases. CDR3 length: 13 amino acids. V shed 5 bases, J shed 2 bases, and the junction held 0 bases outside the gene matches. Germline V gene data show CDR1 as MGHDK and CDR2 as SYGVNS. Here the CDR3 DNA reads TGTGCCAGCAGTACAGGGGGCAATCAGCCCCAGCATTTT. This translates into CASSTGGNQPQHF.

The chain combines TRBV5-1 with TRBJ2-6; a weak D match, TRBD1 (6 bases). Trimming removed 4 bases at V and 4 bases at J, with 18 bases between. The CDR3 loop spans 17 amino acids. CDR1 and CDR2 (germline): SGHRS, YFSETQ. The CDR3 here is CASSLIPTGSGANVLTF. In DNA form, the CDR3 reads TGCGCCAGCAGCCTTATACCTACAGGGTCCGGGGCCAACGTCCTGACTTTC.

V usage is TRBV6-1 and J usage is TRBJ2-7, with 11 bases that match TRBD1. Germline V gene data show CDR1 as MNHNS and CDR2 as SASEGT. J was trimmed by 1 base and V by 7 bases; bases with no gene match: 6. This CDR3 comprises 15 residues. DNA of the CDR3: TGTGCCAGCAACCGGGGACAGGGGGTATCCTACGAGCAGTACTTC. It yields the protein CASNRGQGVSYEQYF.

This chain uses TRBV2 with TRBJ2-1; 12 bases match TRBD2. This CDR3 comprises 15 residues. V dropped 2 bases and J dropped 7; count of bases not matched to a gene: 3. CDR1 and CDR2 (germline): SNHLY, FYNNEI. CDR3 coding DNA: TGTGCCAGCAGTGAATCTAGCGGGAGGGCGAATGAGCAGTTCTTC. Amino acid sequence: CASSESSGRANEQFF.

The V and J genes are TRBV27 and TRBJ2-7; D remains ambiguous. Trimming cost V 5 bases and J 3 bases, with 11 bases left between them. This CDR3 is 13 amino acids long. CDR1 MNHEY and CDR2 SMNVEV come from the germline V gene (reference sequence). The CDR3 DNA sequence: TGTGCCAGCAGTGCGATGTACCTCTACGAGCAGTACTTC. Translation gives CASSAMYLYEQYF.

The V and J genes are TRBV19 and TRBJ1-6; no firm D call. There are 14 residues in the CDR3. Trimming took 3 bases from V and 8 from J, leaving 11 bases between them. Germline CDR1 reads LNHDA; CDR2 reads SQIVND (reference sequence). CDR3 DNA sequence: TGTGCCAGTAGTATGGGCGTTATGGATTCACCCCTCCACTTT. This gives the protein CASSMGVMDSPLHF.

The genes are TRBV11-1 and TRBJ2-1; TRBD2 matches at 11 bases. There are 15 residues in the CDR3. Germline trimming cut 5 bases from V and 5 bases from J; bases unmatched to any gene: 5. Germline-derived CDR1 and CDR2 are SGHAT and FQDESV (reference sequence). CDR3 sequence (DNA): TGTGCCAGCAGCCATACTAGCGGGGGAGACAATGAGCAGTTCTTC. This codes for CASSHTSGGDNEQFF.

The chain combines TRBV5-6 with TRBJ1-3; the D gene is possibly TRBD1 (6 bases). Germline CDR1 reads SGHDT; CDR2 reads YYEEEE. The CDR3 sequence is 16 residues long. Between the trimmed V and J ends, which lost 7 bases and 1 base, there was a span of 18 bases. As DNA, the CDR3 is TGTGCCAGCGGGGTGACCGGGACACGATCTGGAAACACCATATATTTT. Translated, it gives CASGVTGTRSGNTIYF.

The table lists this clone with a count of one. The chain uses TRBV7-5 and TRBJ2-1; TRBD2 was called by the table and not checked on the DNA. TRBV7-5 is described as a pseudogene. The CDR3 covers 21 residues. The CDR3 coding sequence is TGTGCCAGAAGCGCAGCCCCGGGACTAGCGGGAGGTTCAAGCTCCTACAATGAGCAGTTCTTC. Its protein is CARSAAPGLAGGSSSYNEQFF.

This rearrangement joins TRBV27 to TRBJ2-5, with 7 bases lining up with TRBD1. CDR3 size: 13 residues. V shed 4 bases and J 3 bases; nucleotides not matched to a gene: 2. CDR1 and CDR2 from the germline V gene are MNHEY and SMNVEV (reference sequence). The CDR3 nucleotides read TGTGCCAGCAGTTGGGACAGTAAAGAGACCCAGTACTTC. It encodes CASSWDSKETQYF.

This chain joins TRBV7-3 and TRBJ2-2; possibly TRBD1 for D (6 bases). Trimming removed 5 bases from V and 1 base from J, with 14 bases in between. The CDR3 spans 16 residues. Germline V gene data show CDR1 as SGHTA and CDR2 as FQGTGA. This CDR3 reads CASSVNGGQNTGELFF. The DNA for the CDR3 is TGTGCCAGCAGCGTCAATGGGGGCCAGAACACCGGGGAGCTGTTTTTT.

This chain links TRBV12-5 with TRBJ2-7; D is possibly TRBD1 (5 bases). The CDR3 length is 15 residues. Germline V CDR1 and CDR2: LGHNT, FRNRAP. Trimming cost V 3 bases and J 0 bases, with 12 bases left between them. CDR3 DNA sequence: TGTGCTAGTGGTTTACCCAGGGTGAGCTCCTACGAGCAGTACTTC. As protein: CASGLPRVSSYEQYF. Using reference TRBV12-5 and TRBJ2-7 for the parts outside the CDR3, the full variable domain is DARVTQTPRHKVTEMGQEVTMRCQPILGHNTVFWYRQTMMQGLELLAYFRNRAPLDDSGMPKDRFSAEMPDATLATLKIQPSEPRDSAVYFCASGLPRVSSYEQYFGPGTRLTVT.

The J gene is TRBJ1-6, the V gene TRBV19, with a tentative D call TRBD1 (6 bases). The CDR3 totals 15 residues. Germline V gene data show CDR1 as LNHDA and CDR2 as SQIVND (reference sequence). V dropped 7 bases and J dropped 8 bases, with 18 bases sitting between them. Here the CDR3 DNA reads TGTGCCAGTAAAGTGGCGGATGGGGGCGATTCACCCCTCCACTTT. It encodes CASKVADGGDSPLHF.

CDR3 nucleotide sequence: TGTGCCAGCAGCTTTGGACTAGCGGGAGGGTTGGGCGGGGAGCTGTTTTTT. It yields the protein CASSFGLAGGLGGELFF. The J gene is TRBJ2-2, the V gene TRBV5-6, with 15 bases lining up with TRBD2. The germline V gene encodes CDR1 SGHDT and CDR2 YYEEEE. The V segment lost 2 bases and the J segment 7 bases; nucleotides outside the gene matches: 6. The CDR3 contains 17 residues.

This clone was seen a few times. This chain connects TRBV5-4 to TRBJ2-5; 7 positions match TRBD1. The germline V gene encodes CDR1 SGHNT and CDR2 YYREEE (reference sequence). J gave up 7 bases and V 3 bases, and 12 bases lay outside the gene matches. This CDR3 is 15 amino acids long. The CDR3 DNA reads as TGTGCCAGCAGCTATCCCGAGACAGGGAAGGGGACCCAGTACTTC. This codes for CASSYPETGKGTQYF.

The rearrangement joins TRBV5-6 to TRBJ2-5; 7 bases are shared with TRBD1. Unmatched junction bases numbered 7, after V lost 3 bases and J lost 5 bases. CDR1 SGHDT and CDR2 YYEEEE come from the germline V gene. This CDR3 has 14 residues. In DNA form, the CDR3 reads TGTGCCAGCAGCTCACACAGGGGTTGGGAGACCCAGTACTTC. Protein product: CASSSHRGWETQYF.

The chain employs TRBV5-1 and TRBJ2-1, with 11 bases fitting TRBD2. The CDR3 loop spans 16 amino acids. CDR1 SGHRS and CDR2 YFSETQ come from the germline V gene. The ends lost 6 bases at V and 6 bases at J; junction bases unmatched: 11. In nucleotides, the CDR3 is TGCGCCAGCACGCCCCCAACTAGCGGGAGCGGCAATGAGCAGTTCTTC. Translation: CASTPPTSGSGNEQFF.

V usage is TRBV5-6 and J usage is TRBJ2-7; TRBD1 aligns across 7 bases. The ends lost 1 base at V and 6 bases at J; junction bases unmatched: 1. In germline, CDR1 is SGHDT, CDR2 YYEEEE. The CDR3 is 12 residues long. For the CDR3, the DNA is TGTGCCAGCAGCTTGAACAGGGGCGAGCAGTACTTC. It is translated as CASSLNRGEQYF.

This clone turned up a few times. The chain's CDR3 is CASSLNRGRGETQYF. In nucleotides, the CDR3 is TGTGCCAGCAGCTTAAACAGGGGGCGCGGAGAGACCCAGTACTTC. The V and J genes are TRBV11-3 and TRBJ2-5; 9 bases match TRBD1. V lost 2 bases and J lost 4; bases outside the gene matches: 5. The germline V gene encodes CDR1 SGHNT and CDR2 YENEEA. This CDR3 region has 15 residues.

The V and J genes are TRBV6-6 and TRBJ2-5, with 12 bases aligning to TRBD2. This CDR3 spans 15 amino acids. V was pared by 6 bases and J by 1 base, with 3 bases of the junction left unmatched. Looked up from germline, CDR1 is MNHNY and CDR2 is SVGAGI (reference sequence). The CDR3 region has the DNA TGTGCCAGCAGGTGGACTAGCGGGGCCCAAGAGACCCAGTACTTC. Residues: CASRWTSGAQETQYF.